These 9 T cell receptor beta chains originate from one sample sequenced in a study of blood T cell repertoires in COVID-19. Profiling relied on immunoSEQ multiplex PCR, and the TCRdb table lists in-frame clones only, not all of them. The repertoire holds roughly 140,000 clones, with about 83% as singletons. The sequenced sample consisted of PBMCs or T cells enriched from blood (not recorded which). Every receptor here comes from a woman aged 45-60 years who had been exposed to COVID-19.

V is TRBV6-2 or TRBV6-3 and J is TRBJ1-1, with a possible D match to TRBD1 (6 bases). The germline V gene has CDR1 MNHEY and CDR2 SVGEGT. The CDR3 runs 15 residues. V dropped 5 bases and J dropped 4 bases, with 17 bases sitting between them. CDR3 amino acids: CASSNLWTDSTEAFF. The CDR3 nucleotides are TGTGCCAGCAGTAACCTCTGGACAGACAGCACTGAAGCTTTCTTT.

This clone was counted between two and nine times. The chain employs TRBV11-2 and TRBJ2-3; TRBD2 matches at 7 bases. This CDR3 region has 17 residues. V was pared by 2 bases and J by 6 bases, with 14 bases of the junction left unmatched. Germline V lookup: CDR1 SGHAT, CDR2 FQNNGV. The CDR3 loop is CASSLTAVAGLADTQYF. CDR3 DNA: TGTGCCAGCAGCTTAACGGCGGTAGCGGGCCTAGCGGATACGCAGTATTTT.

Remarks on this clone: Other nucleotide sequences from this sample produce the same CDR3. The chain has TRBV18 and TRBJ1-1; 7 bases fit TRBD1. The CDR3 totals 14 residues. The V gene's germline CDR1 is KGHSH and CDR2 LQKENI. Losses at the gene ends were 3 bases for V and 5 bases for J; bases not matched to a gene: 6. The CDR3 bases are TGTGCCAGCTCACCGCGACAGGGAAGGACTGAAGCTTTCTTT. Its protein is CASSPRQGRTEAFF.

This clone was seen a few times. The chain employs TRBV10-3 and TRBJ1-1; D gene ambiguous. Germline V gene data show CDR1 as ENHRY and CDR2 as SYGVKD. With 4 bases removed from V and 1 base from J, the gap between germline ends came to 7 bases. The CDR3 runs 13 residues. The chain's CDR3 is CAISGPQNTEAFF. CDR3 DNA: TGTGCCATCAGTGGCCCACAGAACACTGAAGCTTTCTTT.

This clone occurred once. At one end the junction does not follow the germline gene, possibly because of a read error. CDR3 protein: CASSPNRQVKHCVF. CDR3 nucleotides: TGTGCCAGTAGCCCCAACAGACAAGTAAAACATTGTGTCTTC. The chain recombines TRBV19 with TRBJ2-1; D unclear. Germline-derived CDR1 and CDR2 are LNHDA and SQIVND (reference sequence). The CDR3 is 14 residues long.

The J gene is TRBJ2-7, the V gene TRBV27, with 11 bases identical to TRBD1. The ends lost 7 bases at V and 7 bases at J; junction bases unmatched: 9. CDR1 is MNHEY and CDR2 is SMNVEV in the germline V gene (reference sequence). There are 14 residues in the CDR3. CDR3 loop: CASTRGQGAGEQYF. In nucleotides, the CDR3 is TGTGCCAGCACCCGAGGACAGGGGGCTGGGGAGCAGTACTTC.

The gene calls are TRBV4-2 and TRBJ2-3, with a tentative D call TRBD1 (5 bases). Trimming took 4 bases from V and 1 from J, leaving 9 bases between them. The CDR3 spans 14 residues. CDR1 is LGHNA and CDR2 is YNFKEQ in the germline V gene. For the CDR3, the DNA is TGTGCCAGCAGCCCACAAGGGGGCACAGATACGCAGTATTTT. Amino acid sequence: CASSPQGGTDTQYF.

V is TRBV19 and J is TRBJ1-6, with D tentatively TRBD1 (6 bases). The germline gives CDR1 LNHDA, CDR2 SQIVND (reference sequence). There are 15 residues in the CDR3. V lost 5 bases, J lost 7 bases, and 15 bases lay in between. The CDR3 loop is CASSDSGVRNSPLHF. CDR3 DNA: TGTGCCAGTAGTGACTCAGGGGTTCGGAATTCACCCCTCCACTTT.

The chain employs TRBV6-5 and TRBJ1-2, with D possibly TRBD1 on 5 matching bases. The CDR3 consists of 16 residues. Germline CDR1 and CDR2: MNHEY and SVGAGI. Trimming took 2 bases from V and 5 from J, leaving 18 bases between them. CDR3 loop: CASSYDLKGKGYGYTF. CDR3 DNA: TGTGCCAGCAGTTACGACCTTAAGGGGAAGGGGTATGGCTACACCTTC.